The rows below give T cell receptor beta chains drawn from one sample of a study of blood T cell repertoires in COVID-19. Clones were read by immunoSEQ multiplex PCR, and TCRdb kept only the in-frame ones, dropping some. The sample includes under 300,000 clones, roughly 86% seen only once; the top ten take about 1.5%. Sequenced sample: PBMCs or T cells enriched from blood (not recorded which). These receptors all stem from a woman aged 50 to 60 who had recovered from COVID-19. CDR3s include the opening cysteine and the closing phenylalanine or tryptophan. A D gene is named only where the DNA matches it firmly. The size of a clone is reported for some rows only, either as once, few or many, or as a class for expanded clones.

V gene	J gene	D gene	clone size	CDR3 DNA	CDR3 protein
TRBV11-3	TRBJ2-1	TRBD2	NA	TGTGCCAGCAGCAAAGGACTAGCGGGAGTGAACAATGAGCAGTTCTTC	CASSKGLAGVNNEQFF
TRBV11-1	TRBJ1-2	NA	NA	TGTGCCAGCGGTGACAGGATCTCCTATGGCTACACCTTC	CASGDRISYGYTF
TRBV6-5	TRBJ2-5	TRBD1	NA	TGTGCCAGCAGTCCGACAGGGGGCGGCCAAGAGACCCAGTACTTC	CASSPTGGGQETQYF
TRBV12-3/TRBV12-4	TRBJ2-5	NA	NA	TGTGCCAGCAGTTTAGCGGGAGTCGAGACCCAGTACTTC	CASSLAGVETQYF
TRBV19	TRBJ1-1	TRBD1	NA	TGTGCCAGTAGTATCCGGGACAGGGACACTGAAGCTTTCTTT	CASSIRDRDTEAFF
TRBV7-9	TRBJ2-1	TRBD1	NA	TGTGCCAGCAGAGGAAGGGGACAGGGTGGAAATGAGCAGTTCTTC	CASRGRGQGGNEQFF
TRBV18	TRBJ1-1	TRBD1	NA	TGTGCCAGCTCACAACTACCGGGACAGGAGACTGAAGCTTTCTTT	CASSQLPGQETEAFF
TRBV6-6	TRBJ1-5	NA	NA	TGTGCCAGCAGCCTCGTCGGGAATAGCAATCAGCCCCAGCATTTT	CASSLVGNSNQPQHF
TRBV14	TRBJ1-1	NA	NA	TGTGCCAGCAGCCAAGATCTCCGACAGGAAGCTTTCTTT	CASSQDLRQEAFF
TRBV5-4	TRBJ1-4	TRBD1	NA	TGTGCCAGCAGTCAACAGGGGGCGGGTGAAAAACTGTTTTTT	CASSQQGAGEKLFF
TRBV5-1	TRBJ2-2	NA	NA	TGCGCCAGCAGCTTGGAAAGCATTTCCGGGGAGCTGTTTTTT	CASSLESISGELFF
TRBV27	TRBJ2-7	TRBD1	NA	TGTGCCAGCAGTCCAGGACAGGATTTCTACGAGCAGTACTTC	CASSPGQDFYEQYF
TRBV7-2	TRBJ2-2	TRBD2	once	TGTGCCAGCAGCTTAGCTCGGACTAGTATATCCGGGGAGCTGTTTTTT	CASSLARTSISGELFF
TRBV3-1/TRBV3-2	TRBJ1-1	TRBD1	NA	TGTGCCAGCAGCCAATGGGACAGAAAAAACACTGAAGCTTTCTTT	CASSQWDRKNTEAFF
TRBV7-6	TRBJ2-1	NA	NA	TGTGCCAGCAGCCCCCTGGCCTTCAGTTTGAATGAGCAGTTCTTC	CASSPLAFSLNEQFF
TRBV21-1	TRBJ1-2	NA	NA	TGTGCCAGCCATCCGGGACAGGGGGCGCCTGGCTACACCTTC	CASHPGQGAPGYTF
TRBV7-2	TRBJ2-7	TRBD1	NA	TGTGCCAGCAGCATAGGGGGCGCCGGCTCCTACGAGCAGTACTTC	CASSIGGAGSYEQYF
TRBV28	TRBJ1-6	NA	NA	TGTGCCAGCAGTTTGCCGGGGGACCCGAGCTCCTATAATTCACCCCTCCACTTT	CASSLPGDPSSYNSPLHF
TRBV4-1	TRBJ2-2	NA	NA	TGCGCCAGCAGCCAAGTCATCGGGGAGCTGTTTTTT	CASSQVIGELFF